This T cell receptor (beta chain) was sequenced in a study of blood T cell repertoires in COVID-19. This table comes from immunoSEQ multiplex PCR, and its TCRdb copy is limited to in-frame clones, with some not included. In the table there are 110,000 or so clones, roughly nine tenths of which are singletons. CDR1 is SGHTA and CDR2 is FQGTGA in the germline V gene. The CDR3 extends over 16 amino acids. The V segment lost 2 bases and the J segment 5 bases; nucleotides outside the gene matches: 4. The receptor was isolated from a human donor in a cohort sampled during active COVID-19. J is TRBJ2-2 and V is TRBV7-3, with 11 bases matching TRBD1. Sequenced material: peripheral blood. The chain's CDR3 is CASSLLGTGGTGELFF. In DNA form, the CDR3 reads TGTGCCAGCAGCTTATTAGGGACAGGGGGGACCGGGGAGCTGTTTTTT.